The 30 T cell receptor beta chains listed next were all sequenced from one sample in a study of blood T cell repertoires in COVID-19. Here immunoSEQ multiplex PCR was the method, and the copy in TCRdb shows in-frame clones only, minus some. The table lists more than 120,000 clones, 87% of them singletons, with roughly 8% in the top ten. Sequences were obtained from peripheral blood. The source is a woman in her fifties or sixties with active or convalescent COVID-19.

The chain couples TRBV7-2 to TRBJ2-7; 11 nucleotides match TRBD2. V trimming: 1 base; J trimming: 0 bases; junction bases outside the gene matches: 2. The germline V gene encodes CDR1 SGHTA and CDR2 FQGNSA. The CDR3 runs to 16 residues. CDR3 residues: CASSLVTSGGSYEQYF. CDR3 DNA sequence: TGTGCCAGCAGCTTAGTAACTAGCGGGGGCTCCTACGAGCAGTACTTC.

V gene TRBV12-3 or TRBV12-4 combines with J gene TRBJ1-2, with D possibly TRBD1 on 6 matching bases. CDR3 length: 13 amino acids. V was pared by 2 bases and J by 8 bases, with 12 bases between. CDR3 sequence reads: CASSLSGAWGYTF. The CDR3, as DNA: TGTGCCAGCAGTTTATCAGGGGCGTGGGGCTACACCTTC.

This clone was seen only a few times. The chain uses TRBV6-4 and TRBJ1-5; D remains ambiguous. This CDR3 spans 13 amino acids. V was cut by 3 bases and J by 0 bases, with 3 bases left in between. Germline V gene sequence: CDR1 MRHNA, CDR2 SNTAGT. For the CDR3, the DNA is TGTGCCAGCAGTGAATATAGCAATCAGCCCCAGCATTTT. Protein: CASSEYSNQPQHF.

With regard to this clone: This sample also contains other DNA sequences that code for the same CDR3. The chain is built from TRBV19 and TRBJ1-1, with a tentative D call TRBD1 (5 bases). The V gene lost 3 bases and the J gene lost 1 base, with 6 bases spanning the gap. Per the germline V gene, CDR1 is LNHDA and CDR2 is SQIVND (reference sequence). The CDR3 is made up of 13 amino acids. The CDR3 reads CASSITGNTEAFF. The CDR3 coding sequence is TGTGCCAGTAGTATCACAGGGAACACTGAAGCTTTCTTT. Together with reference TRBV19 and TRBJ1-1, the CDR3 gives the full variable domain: DGGITQSPKYLFRKEGQNVTLSCEQNLNHDAMYWYRQDPGQGLRLIYYSQIVNDFQKGDIAEGYSVSREKKESFPLTVTSAQKNPTAFYLCASSITGNTEAFFGQGTRLTVV.

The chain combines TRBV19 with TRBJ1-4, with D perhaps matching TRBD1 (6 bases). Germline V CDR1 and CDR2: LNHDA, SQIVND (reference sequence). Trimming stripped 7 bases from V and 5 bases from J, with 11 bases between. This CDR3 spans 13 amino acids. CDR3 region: CASKGQLNEKLFF. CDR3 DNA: TGTGCCAGTAAAGGACAGCTGAATGAAAAACTGTTTTTT. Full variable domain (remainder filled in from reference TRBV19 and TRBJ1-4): DGGITQSPKYLFRKEGQNVTLSCEQNLNHDAMYWYRQDPGQGLRLIYYSQIVNDFQKGDIAEGYSVSREKKESFPLTVTSAQKNPTAFYLCASKGQLNEKLFFGSGTQLSVL.

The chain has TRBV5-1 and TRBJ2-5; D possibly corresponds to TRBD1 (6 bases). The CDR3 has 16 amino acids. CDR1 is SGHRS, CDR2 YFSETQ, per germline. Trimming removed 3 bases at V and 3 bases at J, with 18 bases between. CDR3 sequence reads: CASSSGNDRKKETQYF. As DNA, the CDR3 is TGCGCCAGCAGCTCGGGAAATGACAGGAAAAAAGAGACCCAGTACTTC.

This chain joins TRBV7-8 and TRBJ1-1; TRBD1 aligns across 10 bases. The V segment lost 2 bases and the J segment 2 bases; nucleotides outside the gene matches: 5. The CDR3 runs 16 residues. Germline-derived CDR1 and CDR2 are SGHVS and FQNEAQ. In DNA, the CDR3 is TGTGCCAGCAGCTTAAGGGACAGGGGTTCTAACACTGAAGCTTTCTTT. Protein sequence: CASSLRDRGSNTEAFF.

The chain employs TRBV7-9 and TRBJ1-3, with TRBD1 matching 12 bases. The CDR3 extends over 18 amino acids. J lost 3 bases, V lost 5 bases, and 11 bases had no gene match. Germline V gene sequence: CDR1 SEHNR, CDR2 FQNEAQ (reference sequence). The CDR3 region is CASSPLPGQGASGNTIYF. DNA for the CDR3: TGTGCCAGCAGCCCGCTTCCGGGACAGGGGGCGAGTGGAAACACCATATATTTT.

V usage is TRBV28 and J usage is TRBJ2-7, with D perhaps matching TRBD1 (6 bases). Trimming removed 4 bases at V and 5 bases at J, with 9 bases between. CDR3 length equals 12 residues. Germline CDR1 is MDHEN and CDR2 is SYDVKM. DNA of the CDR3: TGTGCCAGCAGTTCCACAGGGAACGAGCAGTACTTC. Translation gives CASSSTGNEQYF.

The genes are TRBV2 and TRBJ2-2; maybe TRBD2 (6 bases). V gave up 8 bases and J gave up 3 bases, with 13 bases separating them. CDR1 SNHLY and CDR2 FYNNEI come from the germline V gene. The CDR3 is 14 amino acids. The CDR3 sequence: CASRLVRDTGELFF. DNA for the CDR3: TGTGCCAGCCGACTAGTCCGGGACACCGGGGAGCTGTTTTTT.

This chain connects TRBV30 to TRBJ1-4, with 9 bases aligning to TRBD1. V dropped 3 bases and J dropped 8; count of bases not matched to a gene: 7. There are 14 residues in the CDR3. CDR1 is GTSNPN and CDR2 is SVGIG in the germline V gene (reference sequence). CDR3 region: CAWSAGQGGEKLFF. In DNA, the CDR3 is TGTGCCTGGAGCGCGGGACAGGGCGGGGAAAAACTGTTTTTT.

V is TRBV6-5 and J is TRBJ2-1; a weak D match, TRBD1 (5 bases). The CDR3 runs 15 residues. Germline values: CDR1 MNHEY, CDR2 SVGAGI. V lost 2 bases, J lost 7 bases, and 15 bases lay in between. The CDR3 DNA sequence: TGTGCCAGCAGTTACGTGCAGTCAGGGCAAAATGAGCAGTTCTTC. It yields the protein CASSYVQSGQNEQFF.

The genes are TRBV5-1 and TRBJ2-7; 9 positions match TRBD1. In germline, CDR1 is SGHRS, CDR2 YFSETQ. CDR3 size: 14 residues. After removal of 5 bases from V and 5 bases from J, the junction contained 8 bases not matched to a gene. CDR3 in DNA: TGCGCCAGCAGTTATGGACAGGGGATCAACGAGCAGTACTTC. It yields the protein CASSYGQGINEQYF.

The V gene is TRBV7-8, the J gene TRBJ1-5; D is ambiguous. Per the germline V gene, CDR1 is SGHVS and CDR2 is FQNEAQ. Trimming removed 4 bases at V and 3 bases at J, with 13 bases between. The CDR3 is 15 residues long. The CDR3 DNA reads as TGTGCCAGCAGCTCGCCTTACACAAACAATCAGCCCCAGCATTTT. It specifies CASSSPYTNNQPQHF.

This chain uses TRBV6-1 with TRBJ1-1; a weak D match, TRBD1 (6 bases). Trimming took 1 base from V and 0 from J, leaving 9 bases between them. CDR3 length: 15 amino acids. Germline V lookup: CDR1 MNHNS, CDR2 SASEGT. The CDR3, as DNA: TGTGCCAGCAGTGAAGGAAGGGGGATGAACACTGAAGCTTTCTTT. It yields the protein CASSEGRGMNTEAFF.

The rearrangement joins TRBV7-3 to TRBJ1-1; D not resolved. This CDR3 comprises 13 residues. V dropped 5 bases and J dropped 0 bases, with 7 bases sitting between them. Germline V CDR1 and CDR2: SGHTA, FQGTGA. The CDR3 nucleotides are TGTGCCAGCAGCATAGCCCTGAACACTGAAGCTTTCTTT. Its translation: CASSIALNTEAFF.

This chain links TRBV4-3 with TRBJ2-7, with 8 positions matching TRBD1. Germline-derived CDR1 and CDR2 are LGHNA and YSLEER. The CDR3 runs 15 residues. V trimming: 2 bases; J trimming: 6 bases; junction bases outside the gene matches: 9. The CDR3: CASSQTGTGGLEQYF. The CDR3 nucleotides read TGCGCCAGCAGCCAAACCGGGACAGGCGGCCTCGAGCAGTACTTC.

CDR3 protein: CASRWEGAEAFF. DNA of the CDR3: TGTGCCAGCAGGTGGGAGGGGGCTGAAGCTTTCTTT. This sequence joins TRBV12-3 or TRBV12-4 and TRBJ1-1; D is perhaps TRBD1 (6 bases). Deletions cut 6 bases from V and 6 bases from J, with 11 bases between. This CDR3 region has 12 residues.

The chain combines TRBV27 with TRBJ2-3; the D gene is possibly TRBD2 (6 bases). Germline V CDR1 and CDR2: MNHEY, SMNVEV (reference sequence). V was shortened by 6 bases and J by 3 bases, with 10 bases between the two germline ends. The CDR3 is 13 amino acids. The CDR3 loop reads CASSVRGTDTQYF. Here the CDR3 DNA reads TGTGCCAGCAGCGTCCGGGGGACAGATACGCAGTATTTT.

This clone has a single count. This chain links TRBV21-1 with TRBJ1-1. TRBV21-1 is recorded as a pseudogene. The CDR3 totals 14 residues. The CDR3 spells CASSKVEGGTEAFF. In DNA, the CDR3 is TGTGCCAGCAGCAAAGTCGAGGGGGGGACTGAAGCTTTCTTT.

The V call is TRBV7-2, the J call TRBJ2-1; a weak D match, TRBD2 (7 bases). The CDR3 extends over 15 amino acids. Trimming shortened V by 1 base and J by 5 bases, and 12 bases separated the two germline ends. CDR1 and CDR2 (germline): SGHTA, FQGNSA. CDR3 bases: TGTGCCAGCAGCTTAGAAGGGGGGGGTAACAATGAGCAGTTCTTC. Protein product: CASSLEGGGNNEQFF.

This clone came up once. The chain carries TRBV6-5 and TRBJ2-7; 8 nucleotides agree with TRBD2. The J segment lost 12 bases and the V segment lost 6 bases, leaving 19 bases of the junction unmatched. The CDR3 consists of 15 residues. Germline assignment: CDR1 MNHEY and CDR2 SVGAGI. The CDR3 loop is CASRFPGGGGSATYF. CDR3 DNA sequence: TGTGCCAGCAGGTTCCCGGGAGGGGGAGGGTCTGCTACGTACTTC.

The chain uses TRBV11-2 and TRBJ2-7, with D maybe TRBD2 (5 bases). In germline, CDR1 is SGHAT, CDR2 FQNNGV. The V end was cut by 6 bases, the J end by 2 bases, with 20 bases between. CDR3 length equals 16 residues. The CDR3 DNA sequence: TGTGCCAGCAGTCGTATCGGCGGGCGGCCTCCCTACGAGCAGTACTTC. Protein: CASSRIGGRPPYEQYF.

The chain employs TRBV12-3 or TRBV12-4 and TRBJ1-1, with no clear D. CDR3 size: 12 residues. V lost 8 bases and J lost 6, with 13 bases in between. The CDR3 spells CASSLGGPEAFF. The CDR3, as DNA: TGTGCCAGCTCCTTGGGAGGCCCTGAAGCTTTCTTT.

The CDR3 nucleotides read TGTGCCAGCAGTTTTGGGCTATCTCTCAACACTGAAGCTTTCTTT. This sequence encodes CASSFGLSLNTEAFF. J is TRBJ1-1 and V is TRBV6-5; D gene ambiguous. V lost 4 bases and J lost 2, with 14 bases in between. The germline V gene encodes CDR1 MNHEY and CDR2 SVGAGI. This CDR3 contains 15 residues.

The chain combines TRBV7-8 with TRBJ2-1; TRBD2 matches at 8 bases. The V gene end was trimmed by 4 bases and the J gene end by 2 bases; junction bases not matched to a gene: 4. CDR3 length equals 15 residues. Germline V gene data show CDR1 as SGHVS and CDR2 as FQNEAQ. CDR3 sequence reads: CASSSRTSPYNEQFF. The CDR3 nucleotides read TGTGCCAGCAGCTCCCGGACTAGCCCCTACAATGAGCAGTTCTTC.

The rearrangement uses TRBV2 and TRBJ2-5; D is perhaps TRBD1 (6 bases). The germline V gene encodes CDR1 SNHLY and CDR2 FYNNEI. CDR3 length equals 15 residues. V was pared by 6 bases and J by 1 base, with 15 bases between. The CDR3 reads CASSPGQKTQETQYF. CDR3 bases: TGTGCCAGCAGCCCCGGACAGAAAACCCAAGAGACCCAGTACTTC.

CDR3 amino acids: CASSLDRGSYNEQFF. The CDR3 DNA is TGTGCCAGCAGTTTAGACAGGGGGTCCTACAATGAGCAGTTCTTC. This chain links TRBV27 with TRBJ2-1; TRBD1 matches at 9 bases. Germline V lookup: CDR1 MNHEY, CDR2 SMNVEV (reference sequence). The CDR3 is 15 residues long. Trimming at V came to 2 bases and at J to 1 base, leaving 0 bases not matched to a gene.

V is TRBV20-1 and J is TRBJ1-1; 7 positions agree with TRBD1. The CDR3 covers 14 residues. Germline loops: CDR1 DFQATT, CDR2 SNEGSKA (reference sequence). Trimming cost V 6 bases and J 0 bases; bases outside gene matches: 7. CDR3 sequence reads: CSASRGQLNTEAFF. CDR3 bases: TGCAGTGCGAGTCGGGGACAGCTGAACACTGAAGCTTTCTTT.

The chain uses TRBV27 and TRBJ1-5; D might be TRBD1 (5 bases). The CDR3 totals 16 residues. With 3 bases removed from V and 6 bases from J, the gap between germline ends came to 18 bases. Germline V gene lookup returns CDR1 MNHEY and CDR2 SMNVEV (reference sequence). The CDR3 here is CASSFLGQGRSQPQHF. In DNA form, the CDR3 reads TGTGCCAGCAGTTTTCTGGGGCAGGGAAGGAGTCAGCCCCAGCATTTT.